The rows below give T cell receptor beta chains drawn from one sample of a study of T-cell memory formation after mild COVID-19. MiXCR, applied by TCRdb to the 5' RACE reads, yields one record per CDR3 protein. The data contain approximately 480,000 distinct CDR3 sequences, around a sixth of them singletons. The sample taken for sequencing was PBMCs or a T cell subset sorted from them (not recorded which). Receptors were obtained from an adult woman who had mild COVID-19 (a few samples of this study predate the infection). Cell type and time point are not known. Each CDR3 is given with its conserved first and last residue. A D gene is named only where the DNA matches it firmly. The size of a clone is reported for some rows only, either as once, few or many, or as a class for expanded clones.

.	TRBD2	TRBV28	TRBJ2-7	CASSLLRVTSQPGLQTYEQYF	TGTGCCAGCAGTTTATTAAGAGTGACTAGCCAACCGGGGCTCCAAACCTACGAGCAGTACTTC
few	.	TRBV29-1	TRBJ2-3	CSVGRPSTDTQYF	TGCAGCGTTGGAAGGCCTAGCACAGATACGCAGTATTTT
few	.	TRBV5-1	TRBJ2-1	CASSLRGFSDEQFF	TGCGCCAGCAGCCTAAGGGGTTTTAGCGATGAGCAGTTCTTC
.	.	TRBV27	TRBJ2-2	CATSRGGIGELFF	TGTGCCACTTCGAGGGGCGGGATCGGGGAGCTGTTTTTT
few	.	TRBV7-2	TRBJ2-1	CASSPRDSGDEQFF	TGTGCCAGCAGCCCCCGGGACTCGGGTGATGAGCAGTTCTTC
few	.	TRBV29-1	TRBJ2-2	CSVEQFVTGELFF	TGCAGCGTTGAACAGTTTGTCACCGGGGAGCTGTTTTTT
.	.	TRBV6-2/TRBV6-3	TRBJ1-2	CASSSFRANYGYTF	TGTGCCAGCAGTTCGTTTCGGGCCAACTATGGCTACACCTTC
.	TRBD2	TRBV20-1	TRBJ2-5	CSARRGGRALETQYF	TGCAGTGCTAGGCGCGGCGGGAGGGCCCTCGAGACCCAGTACTTC
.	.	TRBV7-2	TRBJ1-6	CASSLEAGDYSPLHF	TGTGCCAGCAGCTTAGAGGCCGGCGATTATTCACCCCTCCACTTT
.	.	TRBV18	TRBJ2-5	CASSPAGSTTQYF	TGTGCCAGCTCACCGGCAGGGAGTACGACCCAGTACTTC
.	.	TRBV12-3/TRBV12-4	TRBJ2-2	CASSREGSGELFF	TGTGCCAGCAGTCGCGAAGGGAGCGGGGAGCTGTTTTTT
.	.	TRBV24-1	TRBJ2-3	CATSEQYPSTDTQYF	TGTGCCACCAGTGAACAGTACCCCAGCACAGATACGCAGTATTTT
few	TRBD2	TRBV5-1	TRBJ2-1	CASSLIAGGTYNEQFF	TGCGCCAGCAGCCTTATAGCGGGGGGTACCTACAATGAGCAGTTCTTC
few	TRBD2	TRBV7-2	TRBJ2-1	CASSYRTSGSSYNEQFF	TGTGCCAGCAGCTACAGGACTAGCGGGAGCTCCTACAATGAGCAGTTCTTC
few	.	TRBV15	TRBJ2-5	CATSRDLSGGTQYF	TGTGCCACCAGCAGAGATCTCAGTGGGGGGACCCAGTACTTC
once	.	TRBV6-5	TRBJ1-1	CASSYEDTKSEAFF	TGTGCCAGCAGTTACGAGGACACCAAGTCTGAAGCTTTCTTT
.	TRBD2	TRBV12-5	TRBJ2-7	CASGFDAKSSGKANEQYF	TGTGCTAGTGGTTTCGACGCAAAGTCTAGCGGGAAAGCCAACGAGCAGTACTTC
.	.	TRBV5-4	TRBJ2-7	CASSLGPLGGPYEQYF	TGTGCCAGCAGCTTGGGACCCCTGGGGGGGCCGTACGAGCAGTACTTC
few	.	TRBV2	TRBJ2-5	CASSRRQAQETQYF	TGTGCCAGCAGTCGTAGACAGGCTCAAGAGACCCAGTACTTC
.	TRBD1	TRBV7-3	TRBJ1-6	CASSLEGGDNSPLHF	TGTGCCAGCAGCTTAGAAGGGGGCGATAATTCACCCCTCCACTTT
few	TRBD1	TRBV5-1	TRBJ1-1	CASSSRTGAMNTEAFF	TGCGCCAGCAGCTCGAGGACAGGGGCCATGAACACTGAAGCTTTCTTT
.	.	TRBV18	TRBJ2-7	CASSPPQASGSHEQYF	TGTGCCAGCTCACCACCTCAGGCATCGGGGTCCCACGAGCAGTACTTC
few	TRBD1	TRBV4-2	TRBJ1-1	CASSQQSGTVGEAFF	TGTGCCAGCAGCCAACAATCCGGGACAGTGGGTGAAGCTTTCTTT
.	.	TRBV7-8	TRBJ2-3	CASSFFRQDTDTQYF	TGTGCCAGCAGCTTCTTTAGACAGGACACAGATACGCAGTATTTT
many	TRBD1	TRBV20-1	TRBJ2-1	CSARYRGRSDEQFF	TGCAGTGCTAGGTACAGGGGGCGCAGCGATGAGCAGTTCTTC
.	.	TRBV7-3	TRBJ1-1	CASSLTVYRAMCEAFF	TGTGCCAGCAGCTTAACGGTATACAGGGCCATGTGTGAAGCTTTCTTT
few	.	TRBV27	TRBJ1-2	CASSFNPASNYGYTF	TGTGCCAGCAGTTTTAACCCGGCATCTAACTATGGCTACACCTTC
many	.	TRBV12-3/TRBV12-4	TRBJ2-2	CASSRSTGELFF	TGTGCCAGCAGTCGGTCTACCGGGGAGCTGTTTTTT
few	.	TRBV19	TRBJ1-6	CASSPDSIPPLHF	TGTGCCAGTAGCCCGGACAGCATTCCACCCCTCCACTTT
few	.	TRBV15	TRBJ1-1	CATSRGSKNTEAFF	TGTGCCACCAGCAGAGGCAGCAAGAACACTGAAGCTTTCTTT
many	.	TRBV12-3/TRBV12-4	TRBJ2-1	CASSSTTGSEQFF	TGTGCCAGCAGTTCCACTACAGGGTCGGAGCAGTTCTTC
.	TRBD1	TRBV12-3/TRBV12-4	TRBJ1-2	CASSGGDSGGYGYTF	TGTGCCAGCAGTGGCGGGGACAGCGGCGGCTATGGCTACACCTTC
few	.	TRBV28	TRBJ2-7	CASSETRRYEQYF	TGTGCCAGCAGCGAAACTAGACGCTACGAGCAGTACTTC
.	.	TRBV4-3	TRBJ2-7	CASSQDVTHTYEQYF	TGCGCCAGCAGCCAAGATGTGACTCATACCTACGAGCAGTACTTC
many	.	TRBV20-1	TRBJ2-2	CSVAWNTGELFF	TGCAGTGTGGCCTGGAACACCGGGGAGCTGTTTTTT
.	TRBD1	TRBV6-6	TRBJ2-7	CASSYPGTVSEQYF	TGTGCCAGCAGTTACCCCGGGACAGTAAGCGAGCAGTACTTC
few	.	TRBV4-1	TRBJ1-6	CASSQARGIGSPLHF	TGCGCCAGCAGCCAAGCACGGGGTATTGGTTCACCCCTCCACTTT
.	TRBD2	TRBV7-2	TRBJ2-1	CASSSGLLAGGWGNEQFF	TGTGCCAGCAGCTCAGGGCTATTAGCGGGAGGCTGGGGGAATGAGCAGTTCTTC
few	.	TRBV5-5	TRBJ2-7	CASSLEGGLPALQQYF	TGTGCCAGCAGCTTGGAAGGGGGGCTCCCCGCTTTGCAGCAGTACTTC
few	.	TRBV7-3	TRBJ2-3	CASSLMAQLGDTQYF	TGTGCCAGCAGCTTAATGGCCCAATTGGGGGATACGCAGTATTTT
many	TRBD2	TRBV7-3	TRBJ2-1	CASSRAGGPVDEQFF	TGTGCCAGCAGCCGCGCGGGGGGGCCGGTTGATGAGCAGTTCTTC
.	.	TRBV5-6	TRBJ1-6	CASSLASGTRNSPLHF	TGTGCCAGCAGCTTAGCATCCGGGACTCGAAATTCACCCCTCCACTTT
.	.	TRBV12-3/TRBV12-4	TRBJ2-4	CASSLGTFPGNIQYF	TGTGCCAGCAGTCTCGGGACCTTTCCGGGAAACATTCAGTACTTC
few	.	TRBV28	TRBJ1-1	CASSKIDRDIRGTEAFF	TGTGCCAGCAGCAAAATAGACCGGGACATAAGGGGAACTGAAGCTTTCTTT
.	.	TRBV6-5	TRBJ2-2	CASRPTRRGYLGELFF	TGTGCCAGCAGACCAACTAGACGAGGATACCTGGGGGAGCTGTTTTTT
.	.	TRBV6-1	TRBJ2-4	CASSELFDILAKNIQYF	TGTGCCAGCAGTGAGCTCTTTGACATCCTAGCCAAAAACATTCAGTACTTC
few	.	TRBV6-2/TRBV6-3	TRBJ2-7	CASTPTRDGPYEQYF	TGTGCCAGCACCCCGACCCGGGACGGTCCCTACGAGCAGTACTTC
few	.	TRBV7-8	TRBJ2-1	CASPPGLSTIPKQFF	TGTGCCAGCCCCCCCGGACTTTCAACCATCCCTAAGCAGTTCTTC
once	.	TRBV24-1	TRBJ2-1	CATSLGNRNEQFF	TGTGCCACCAGTTTGGGGAATAGGAATGAGCAGTTCTTC
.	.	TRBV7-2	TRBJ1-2	CASSNVGTPYGYTF	TGTGCCAGCAGCAACGTCGGGACGCCCTATGGCTACACCTTC
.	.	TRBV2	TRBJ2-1	CASSEQLAAYNEQFF	TGTGCCAGCAGTGAGCAACTAGCAGCCTACAATGAGCAGTTCTTC
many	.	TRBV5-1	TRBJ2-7	CASSLYGSSYEQYF	TGCGCCAGCAGCTTGTATGGTAGCTCCTACGAGCAGTACTTC
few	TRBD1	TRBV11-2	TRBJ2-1	CASRRTGGPFF	TGTGCCAGCAGAAGGACAGGGGGGCCGTTCTTC
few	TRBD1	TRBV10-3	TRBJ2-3	CATRLGQGGTDTQYF	TGTGCCACCAGGTTAGGACAGGGCGGCACAGATACGCAGTATTTT
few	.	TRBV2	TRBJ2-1	CASGRLIDNEQFF	TGTGCCAGCGGACGACTGATAGACAATGAGCAGTTCTTC
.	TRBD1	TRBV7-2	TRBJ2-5	CASSRQTGGEETQYF	TGTGCCAGCAGCCGCCAGACAGGGGGCGAAGAGACCCAGTACTTC
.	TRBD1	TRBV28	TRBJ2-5	CASSLGTGGGETQYF	TGTGCCAGCAGTTTGGGGACAGGGGGTGGAGAGACCCAGTACTTC